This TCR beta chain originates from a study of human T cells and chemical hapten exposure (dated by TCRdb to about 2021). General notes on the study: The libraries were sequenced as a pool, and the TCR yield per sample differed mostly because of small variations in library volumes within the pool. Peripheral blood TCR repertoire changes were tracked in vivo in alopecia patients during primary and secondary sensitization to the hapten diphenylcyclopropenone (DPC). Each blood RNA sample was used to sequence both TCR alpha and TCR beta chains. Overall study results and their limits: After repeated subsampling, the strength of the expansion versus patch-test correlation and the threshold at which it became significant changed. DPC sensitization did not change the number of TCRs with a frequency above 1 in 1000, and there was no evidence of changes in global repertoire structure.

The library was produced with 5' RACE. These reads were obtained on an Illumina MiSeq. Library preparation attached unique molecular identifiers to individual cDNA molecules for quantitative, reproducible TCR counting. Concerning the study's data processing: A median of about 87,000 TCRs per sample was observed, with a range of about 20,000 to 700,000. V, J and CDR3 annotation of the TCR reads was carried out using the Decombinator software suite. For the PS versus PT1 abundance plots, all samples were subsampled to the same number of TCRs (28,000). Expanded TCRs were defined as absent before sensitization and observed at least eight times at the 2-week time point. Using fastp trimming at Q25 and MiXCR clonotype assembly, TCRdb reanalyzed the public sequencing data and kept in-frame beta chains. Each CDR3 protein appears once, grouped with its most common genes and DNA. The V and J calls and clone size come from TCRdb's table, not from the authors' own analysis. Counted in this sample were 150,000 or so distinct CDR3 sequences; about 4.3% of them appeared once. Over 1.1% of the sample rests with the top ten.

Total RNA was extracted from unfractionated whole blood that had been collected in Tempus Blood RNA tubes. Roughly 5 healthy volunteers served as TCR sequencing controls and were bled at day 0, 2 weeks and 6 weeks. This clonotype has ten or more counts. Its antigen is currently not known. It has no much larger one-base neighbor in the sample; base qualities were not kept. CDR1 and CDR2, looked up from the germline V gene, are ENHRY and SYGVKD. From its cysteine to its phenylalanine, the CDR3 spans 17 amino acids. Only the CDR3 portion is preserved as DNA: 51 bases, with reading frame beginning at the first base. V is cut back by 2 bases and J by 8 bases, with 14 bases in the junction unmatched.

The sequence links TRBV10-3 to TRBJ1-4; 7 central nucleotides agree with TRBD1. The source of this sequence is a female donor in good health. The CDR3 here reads CAISETLTGRRSEKLFF. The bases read TGTGCCATCAGTGAGACCCTGACAGGGAGGCGGAGCGAAAAACTGTTTTTT.